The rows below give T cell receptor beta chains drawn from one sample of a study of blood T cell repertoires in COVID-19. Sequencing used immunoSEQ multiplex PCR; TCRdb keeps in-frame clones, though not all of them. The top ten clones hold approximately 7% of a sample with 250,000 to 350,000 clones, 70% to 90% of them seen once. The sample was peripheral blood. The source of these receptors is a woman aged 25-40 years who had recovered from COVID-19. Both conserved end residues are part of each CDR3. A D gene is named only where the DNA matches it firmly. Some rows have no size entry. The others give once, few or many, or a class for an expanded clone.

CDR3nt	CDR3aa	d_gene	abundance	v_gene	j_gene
TGCGCCAGCAGCCCTCCCCTCAGTCAGCCCCAGCATTTT	CASSPPLSQPQHF	.	.	TRBV4-1	TRBJ1-5
TGTGCCAGCACTAGGACAGGACACTATGGCTACACCTTC	CASTRTGHYGYTF	TRBD1	once	TRBV2	TRBJ1-2
TGTGCCTGCCCGGTTGAGGGAAAACTGTTTTTT	CACPVEGKLFF	.	.	TRBV30	TRBJ1-4
TGTGCCAGCAGCGTAGACGGACAATTGAATCCCCTCCACTTT	CASSVDGQLNPLHF	.	.	TRBV9	TRBJ1-6
TGTGCCAGCAGCCAATCACTAGCGGGGCCGGGGCTGCTCTTC	CASSQSLAGPGLLF	TRBD2	once	TRBV4-2	TRBJ2-1
TGTGCCAGCAGCCCGGGACTAGGGGCCGGGGAGCTGTTTTTT	CASSPGLGAGELFF	TRBD2	.	TRBV7-8	TRBJ2-2
TGTGCCAGCAGGGGAGGGGGTTCCTACGAGCAGTACTTC	CASRGGGSYEQYF	.	.	TRBV3-1/TRBV3-2	TRBJ2-7
TGTGCCAGCAGCCAAGGACAGGGGGTCGGTCAGCCCCAGCATTTT	CASSQGQGVGQPQHF	TRBD1	.	TRBV3-1/TRBV3-2	TRBJ1-5
TGTGCCAGCAGTGCGGGGGGGGCGGCTGGAAACACCATATATTTT	CASSAGGAAGNTIYF	.	.	TRBV2	TRBJ1-3
TGTGCCAGCAGCTTAGCGGGGGGGCCGGCAGATACGCAGTATTTT	CASSLAGGPADTQYF	.	.	TRBV7-2	TRBJ2-3
TGTGTTACCGAAGGAGGAGGGGGCGCCGAAGATACGCAGTATTTT	CVTEGGGGAEDTQYF	.	.	TRBV28	TRBJ2-3
TGCAGCGTTGAAGTCGGAGGAGGTTTGGGTATCTTTCTTGGCTACACCTTC	CSVEVGGGLGIFLGYTF	.	few	TRBV29-1	TRBJ1-2
TGTGCCAGCAGTCCACTGGGACAGGGGGCGTTTGGTGGCAATCAGCCCCAGCATTTT	CASSPLGQGAFGGNQPQHF	TRBD1	.	TRBV27	TRBJ1-5
TGTGCCACTTGGGCCACTAACACTGAAGCTTTCTTT	CATWATNTEAFF	.	.	TRBV28	TRBJ1-1
TGTGCCAGTAGTCCGGGGAGCTCTGGGGCCAACGTCCTGACTTTC	CASSPGSSGANVLTF	.	.	TRBV19	TRBJ2-6
TGTGCCAGCAGTCCCGGGGGGAGGGGGGTAGAGACCCAGTACTTC	CASSPGGRGVETQYF	.	.	TRBV27	TRBJ2-5
TGTGCCAGCAGCGTCGGGACTAGCGTTGAGACCCAGTACTTC	CASSVGTSVETQYF	TRBD2	.	TRBV9	TRBJ2-5
TGTGCCAGCAGTTTAGTCAGGGGAAACACCATATATTTT	CASSLVRGNTIYF	.	.	TRBV12-3/TRBV12-4	TRBJ1-3
TGTGCCAGCAGCACATCCGGGACAGTAGAAGAAGGCTACACCTTC	CASSTSGTVEEGYTF	TRBD1	.	TRBV11-2	TRBJ1-2
TGTGCCTGGAGTTCTTTCGGACAGGCAAATCAGCCCCAGCATTTT	CAWSSFGQANQPQHF	TRBD1	.	TRBV30	TRBJ1-5
TGTGCCAGCAGTGAAGCCGGGAATCAGCCCCAGCATTTT	CASSEAGNQPQHF	.	few	TRBV6-1	TRBJ1-5
TGTGCCAGCCAGGGCACCGGGGAGCTGTTTTTT	CASQGTGELFF	.	.	TRBV2	TRBJ2-2
TGTGCCAGCAGTTACAGGACATCCAACTCCTACGAGCAGTACTTC	CASSYRTSNSYEQYF	.	.	TRBV6-5	TRBJ2-7
TGCGCCAGCAGCTTGGAACTAGCGAACACCGGGGAGCTGTTTTTT	CASSLELANTGELFF	.	.	TRBV5-1	TRBJ2-2
TGTGCCACCAGCAGAGCACCCGGGGGCTATGGCTACACCTTC	CATSRAPGGYGYTF	.	.	TRBV15	TRBJ1-2
TGTGCCAGCAGCCTGCGCCAAGAGACCCAGTACTTC	CASSLRQETQYF	.	once	TRBV7-9	TRBJ2-5
TGTGCCAGCAGTTGGGACAGGGCGGCCACCGGGGAGCTGTTTTTT	CASSWDRAATGELFF	TRBD1	.	TRBV2	TRBJ2-2
TGTGCCAGCAGCCTTAGCGGGGGGGCCGGGGCAGATACGCAGTATTTT	CASSLSGGAGADTQYF	TRBD2	once	TRBV9	TRBJ2-3
TGTGCCAGCAGCTTTAAGGTGACGCCCCGACAGGACATTAACTATGGCTACACCTTC	CASSFKVTPRQDINYGYTF	.	.	TRBV7-2	TRBJ1-2
TGCGCCAGCAGCTTGGGGACAGGAGGCCGGGGAGAGACCCAGTACTTC	CASSLGTGGRGETQYF	TRBD1	.	TRBV5-1	TRBJ2-5
TGTGCCAGCAGTTTATCTACGGGGGTTGAAGCTTTCTTT	CASSLSTGVEAFF	.	once	TRBV12-3/TRBV12-4	TRBJ1-1
TGTGCCTGGACCAGGGAAGGGGTCTATGGCTACACCTTC	CAWTREGVYGYTF	.	.	TRBV30	TRBJ1-2
TGTGCCAGCCTAGTCCGGGATACAGATACGCAGTATTTT	CASLVRDTDTQYF	.	.	TRBV28	TRBJ2-3
TGTGCCAGCAGTTACTCCGGGCAGGGTCTAGCACCCCTCCACTTT	CASSYSGQGLAPLHF	.	.	TRBV6-5	TRBJ1-6
TGTGCCAGCAGCTCTCACCCGGGGAGGGCGACTGAAGCTTTCTTT	CASSSHPGRATEAFF	.	.	TRBV9	TRBJ1-1
TGTGCCAGCAGCTTATTGGTAGGGAGGGATTCACCCCTCCACTTT	CASSLLVGRDSPLHF	.	.	TRBV7-3	TRBJ1-6
TGTGCCAGCAGCTTCGGGACAGGGAAACAGCCCCAGCATTTT	CASSFGTGKQPQHF	TRBD1	.	TRBV11-3	TRBJ1-5
TGTGCCAGCAACCAGGGGGCACTCCTTAATCAGCCCCAGCATTTT	CASNQGALLNQPQHF	TRBD1	.	TRBV6-5	TRBJ1-5
TGTGCCAGCAGCCATAGGTTAACAGATCTCAACTATGGCTACACCTTC	CASSHRLTDLNYGYTF	.	.	TRBV4-2	TRBJ1-2
TGTGCCAGCAGCAAATCCGGGACAGGAGCCTACGAGCAGTACTTC	CASSKSGTGAYEQYF	TRBD1	.	TRBV11-1	TRBJ2-7
TGTGCCAGTAGTATTACAGGGGAAAAACTGTTTTTT	CASSITGEKLFF	.	.	TRBV19	TRBJ1-4
TGTGCCAGCAGCATGGGGGGGGGTCAGCCCCAGCATTTT	CASSMGGGQPQHF	.	.	TRBV5-6	TRBJ1-5
TGTGCCTGGAGATCGAGCGGCACAGATACGCAGTATTTT	CAWRSSGTDTQYF	.	.	TRBV30	TRBJ2-3
TGTGCCAGCACCGGGGATTCGGGCGGAAACACCATATATTTT	CASTGDSGGNTIYF	.	.	TRBV2	TRBJ1-3
TGTGCCAGCAGTTTTCCCGGGTCTGAGCAGTTCTTC	CASSFPGSEQFF	.	.	TRBV27	TRBJ2-1
TGTGCCACCAGCAGAGCAGGAAACACCATATATTTT	CATSRAGNTIYF	.	.	TRBV15	TRBJ1-3
TGTGCCAGCGGTGAAGGACAGAACACCGGGGAGCTGTTTTTT	CASGEGQNTGELFF	.	once	TRBV21-1	TRBJ2-2
TGTGCCAGCAGCCCTCGCCCAAGGGAGGGGTCACCCCTCCACTTT	CASSPRPREGSPLHF	.	.	TRBV7-2	TRBJ1-6
TGTGCCAGCAGCGGACAGCGCTATGGCTACACCTTC	CASSGQRYGYTF	.	.	TRBV28	TRBJ1-2
TGCGCCAGCAGCCAGGGATCCGGGGGGGCCTCCTACAATGAGCAGTTCTTC	CASSQGSGGASYNEQFF	TRBD2	.	TRBV4-3	TRBJ2-1
TGTGCCAGCAGCGACAAGAAGGGGGCGGGGGAGACCCAGTACTTC	CASSDKKGAGETQYF	.	.	TRBV2	TRBJ2-5